Listed here are 20 T cell receptor beta chains from one sample, sequenced in a study of cytomegalovirus exposure and HLA in healthy donors. The PCR was carried out with 60 Vbeta primers and 13 Jbeta primers. This table comes from immunoSEQ multiplex PCR, and its TCRdb copy is limited to in-frame clones, with some not included. The sample shows 120,000 or so clones, 10% of them seen only once. Source material: PBMCs. Every receptor here comes from a woman under 30 in good health and CMV-seropositive.

This sequence joins TRBV19 and TRBJ1-5, with D possibly matching TRBD1 (5 bases). This CDR3 comprises 15 residues. Trimming removed 6 bases at V and 5 bases at J, with 17 bases between. Germline lookup yields CDR1 LNHDA and CDR2 SQIVND (reference sequence). The CDR3 sequence is CASRTALRAHQPQHF. The CDR3 DNA reads TGTGCCAGTAGGACCGCACTCAGGGCACATCAGCCCCAGCATTTT. Looking up the rest from reference TRBV19 and TRBJ1-5 gives the full variable domain: DGGITQSPKYLFRKEGQNVTLSCEQNLNHDAMYWYRQDPGQGLRLIYYSQIVNDFQKGDIAEGYSVSREKKESFPLTVTSAQKNPTAFYLCASRTALRAHQPQHFGDGTRLSIL.

This clone has only a few counts. The DNA of the CDR3 is TGTGCCAGCAGTGGTCTACTAGCGGGAATGTTCGACGAGCAGTACTTC. It encodes CASSGLLAGMFDEQYF. V is TRBV6-1 and J is TRBJ2-7, with 10 bases identical to TRBD2. The CDR3 is 16 residues long. The trim removed 4 bases at V and 5 bases at J, leaving 11 bases unmatched. The germline V gene has CDR1 MNHNS and CDR2 SASEGT.

The V and J genes are TRBV11-2 and TRBJ2-7; D not certain. The V end was cut by 5 bases, the J end by 4 bases, with 12 bases between. The CDR3 loop spans 13 amino acids. Germline loops: CDR1 SGHAT, CDR2 FQNNGV. The CDR3 sequence is CASSRSPLYEQYF. The CDR3 DNA is TGTGCCAGCAGCCGATCCCCGCTATACGAGCAGTACTTC.

A note on this clone: At one end the junction does not follow the germline gene, possibly because of a read error. The chain links TRBV28 to TRBJ2-1, with a weak D call TRBD1 (7 bases). In germline, CDR1 is MDHEN, CDR2 SYDVKM. This CDR3 contains 14 residues. CDR3 amino acids: CASSRQGGNNERFF. The CDR3 region has the DNA TGTGCCAGCAGTCGACAGGGAGGAAACAATGAGCGGTTCTTC.

This clone was counted between two and nine times. The CDR3 DNA is TGTGCCACCGCGGAGACTAGCGGGGCCGGGGAGCTGTTTTTT. Translating it yields CATAETSGAGELFF. The chain links TRBV15 to TRBJ2-2; 11 bases are a match to TRBD2. The CDR3 consists of 14 residues. Germline V gene sequence: CDR1 LNHNV, CDR2 YYDKDF (reference sequence). Trimming took 8 bases from V and 6 from J; bases not matched to a gene: 5.

V gene TRBV27 combines with J gene TRBJ1-6; a possible D gene is TRBD1 (6 bases). Germline CDR1 MNHEY, CDR2 SMNVEV (reference sequence). Trimming removed 8 bases at V and 7 bases at J, with 12 bases between. The length of the CDR3 is 13 residues. CDR3 region: CASGLGGNSPLHF. The CDR3 region has the DNA TGTGCCAGCGGCTTAGGGGGAAATTCACCCCTCCACTTT.

The V and J genes are TRBV5-1 and TRBJ1-2; TRBD1 matches at 7 bases. This CDR3 is 16 amino acids long. V lost 2 bases, J lost 4 bases, and 11 bases stayed unmatched. Germline V lookup: CDR1 SGHRS, CDR2 YFSETQ. The CDR3 spells CASSLGNHGTVYGYTF. In nucleotides, the CDR3 is TGCGCCAGCAGCTTAGGCAACCATGGGACAGTCTATGGCTACACCTTC.

This clone has only a few counts. This chain joins TRBV2 and TRBJ2-4; D may be TRBD2 (6 bases). Looked up from germline, CDR1 is SNHLY and CDR2 is FYNNEI. V dropped 7 bases and J dropped 9 bases, with 10 bases sitting between them. CDR3 length: 11 residues. The CDR3 sequence is CASKAEGIQYF. The CDR3 DNA is TGTGCCAGCAAGGCGGAGGGCATTCAGTACTTC.

This clone appeared a few times. The same CDR3 also results from other DNA sequences found in this sample. CDR3 sequence (DNA): TGCGCCAGCAGCTTGGGGGCGGGAGGGTACGAGCAGTACTTC. Encoded protein: CASSLGAGGYEQYF. V is TRBV5-1 and J is TRBJ2-7, with 9 bases identical to TRBD2. V shed 0 bases and J 4 bases; nucleotides not matched to a gene: 2. The CDR3 consists of 14 residues. Germline CDR1 SGHRS, CDR2 YFSETQ.

V gene TRBV19 combines with J gene TRBJ2-2, with D maybe TRBD2 (6 bases). The germline V gene has CDR1 LNHDA and CDR2 SQIVND (reference sequence). V was cut by 7 bases and J by 0 bases, with 12 bases left in between. This CDR3 is built from 15 residues. This chain's CDR3 is CASIAGGANTGELFF. CDR3 sequence (DNA): TGTGCCAGTATAGCCGGCGGGGCGAACACCGGGGAGCTGTTTTTT.

The J gene is TRBJ2-2, the V gene TRBV4-1, with a tentative D call TRBD2 (6 bases). Germline CDR1 reads MGHRA; CDR2 reads YSYEKL. Trimming stripped 4 bases from V and 6 bases from J, with 18 bases between. This CDR3 has 16 residues. The CDR3 spells CASSPILRDVSGELFF. The CDR3 coding sequence is TGCGCCAGCAGCCCCATCCTGCGGGACGTGTCCGGGGAGCTGTTTTTT.

This clone was detected a few times. The chain uses TRBV2 and TRBJ2-7; tentatively, D is TRBD1 (6 bases). V was cut by 3 bases and J by 0 bases, with 9 bases left in between. Germline CDR1 and CDR2: SNHLY and FYNNEI. The CDR3 spans 14 residues. CDR3 sequence: CASSEDRASYEQYF. The CDR3 nucleotides are TGTGCCAGCAGTGAGGACAGAGCCTCCTACGAGCAGTACTTC.

The chain combines TRBV30 with TRBJ1-5, with D possibly being TRBD1 (5 bases). V lost 3 bases, J lost 4 bases, and 10 bases lay in between. This CDR3 region has 13 residues. Germline CDR1 and CDR2: GTSNPN and SVGIG (reference sequence). The CDR3 region is CAWSSSGNQPQHF. CDR3 sequence (DNA): TGTGCCTGGAGCTCTTCAGGGAATCAGCCCCAGCATTTT.

This clone has more than one count but fewer than ten. CDR3 sequence: CASSRTVQGGSYEQYF. CDR3 DNA: TGTGCCAGCAGCAGAACGGTACAGGGAGGGTCCTACGAGCAGTACTTC. J is TRBJ2-7 and V is TRBV7-6, with D possibly being TRBD2 (7 bases). Trimming stripped 5 bases from V and 1 base from J, with 18 bases between. This CDR3 region has 16 residues. Germline V gene data show CDR1 as SGHVS and CDR2 as FNYEAQ.

This clone was observed a few times. CDR3 amino acids: CASSAFPGTEAFF. The CDR3 nucleotides are TGTGCCAGCAGCGCCTTTCCAGGGACTGAAGCTTTCTTT. The chain combines TRBV6-1 with TRBJ1-1, with TRBD1 as a possible D gene (5 bases). The CDR3 extends over 13 amino acids. Trimming cost V 6 bases and J 5 bases, with 13 bases left between them. CDR1 and CDR2 (germline): MNHNS, SASEGT.

This clone was found a few times. This chain uses TRBV19 with TRBJ2-7; a possible D gene is TRBD1 (5 bases). The germline V and J ends were trimmed by 5 bases and 0 bases, with 20 bases remaining between them. The CDR3 is made up of 17 amino acids. Germline V CDR1 and CDR2: LNHDA, SQIVND (reference sequence). The CDR3 loop reads CASSARLGAGISYEQYF. CDR3 coding DNA: TGTGCCAGTAGTGCGCGTCTAGGGGCAGGGATCTCCTACGAGCAGTACTTC.

The chain links TRBV5-4 to TRBJ2-7, with 7 bases aligning to TRBD1. The CDR3 sequence is 14 residues long. CDR1 is SGHNT and CDR2 is YYREEE in the germline V gene (reference sequence). The V segment lost 4 bases and the J segment 1 base; nucleotides outside the gene matches: 5. DNA of the CDR3: TGTGCCAGCAGCAAGCCGACAGGGTCCTACGAGCAGTACTTC. It yields the protein CASSKPTGSYEQYF.

V is TRBV15 and J is TRBJ2-7; 8 bases match TRBD1. The CDR3 has 15 residues. Germline V lookup: CDR1 LNHNV, CDR2 YYDKDF (reference sequence). The J segment lost 2 bases and the V segment lost 2 bases, leaving 5 bases of the junction unmatched. The CDR3 DNA follows: TGTGCCACCAGCAGAAACCCAGGGGGCCCCTACGAGCAGTACTTC. This codes for CATSRNPGGPYEQYF. The full variable domain, its missing parts supplied by reference TRBV15 and TRBJ2-7, is DAMVIQNPRYQVTQFGKPVTLSCSQTLNHNVMYWYQQKSSQAPKLLFHYYDKDFNNEADTPDNFQSRRPNTSFCFLDIRSPGLGDTAMYLCATSRNPGGPYEQYFGPGTRLTVT.

This chain connects TRBV11-1 to TRBJ2-7, with a weak D call TRBD2 (5 bases). Germline CDR1 is SGHAT and CDR2 is FQDESV (reference sequence). CDR3 length: 15 residues. The V gene lost 2 bases and the J gene lost 4 bases, with 15 bases spanning the gap. This chain's CDR3 is CASSLSQTSSYEQYF. CDR3 DNA sequence: TGTGCCAGCAGCTTATCGCAAACTAGTTCGTACGAGCAGTACTTC.

The V call is TRBV2, the J call TRBJ1-4; D call uncertain. Looked up from germline, CDR1 is SNHLY and CDR2 is FYNNEI. V dropped 7 bases and J dropped 0 bases, with 9 bases sitting between them. The CDR3 has 14 residues. This CDR3 reads CASKVGSTNEKLFF. The CDR3 nucleotides read TGTGCCAGCAAAGTCGGGTCAACTAATGAAAAACTGTTTTTT.